This TCR beta chain was found in a study of vaccination and CD4 T cells after COVID-19. Study-wide background: Investigators stimulated cells with overlapping spike peptides drawn from SARS-CoV-2, HCoV-NL63, HCoV-OC43 and HCoV-229E.

This sample's treatment: roughly 10-day PBMC culture with coronavirus spike peptide pools or control peptides (ViraFEST assay). With 10 ug/ml peptide pools and approximately 10 IU/ml IL-2, PBMCs were cultured at some 2 million per well. This clonotype was recorded once. Antigen: not known. The V and J ends lost 4 bases and 0 bases respectively, with 10 bases between them. Germline CDR1 reads SGHTA; CDR2 reads FQGNSA. This CDR3 spans 15 amino acids. At the Johns Hopkins FTIC core, DNA taken from cultured CD4+ T cells was sequenced by way of the Oncomine TCR Beta short-read assay. Genomic DNA was isolated from CD4+ T cells that had been cultured. In TCRdb, the PCR reads were re-called with MiXCR into one record per CDR3 protein. The top ten hold around 2.9% of the sample, which has approximately 18,000 distinct CDR3 sequences, just over 45% seen once.

This TCR came from a human donor who had recovered from COVID-19. The chain has TRBV7-2 and TRBJ1-5, with D possibly matching TRBD1 (5 bases). Specimen: CD4+ T cells from blood, cultured in vitro, collected after SARS-CoV-2 vaccination. CDR3 sequence (DNA): TGTGCCAGCAGCTCCCAGGGCAATAGCAATCAGCCCCAGCATTTT. Its protein product is CASSSQGNSNQPQHF.